The 5 T cell receptor beta chains in this list originate from one sample, sequenced in a study of blood T cell repertoires in COVID-19. Repertoires were generated with immunoSEQ multiplex PCR, while TCRdb's copy carries only in-frame clones and drops some. The data hold more than 250,000 clones, with about 82% observed a single time. The sequenced sample consisted of peripheral blood. These receptors came from a woman in her 50s with acute or convalescent COVID-19.

This clone was seen a handful of times. This chain uses TRBV7-8 with TRBJ1-1, with D uncertain. Germline CDR1 is SGHVS and CDR2 is FQNEAQ. The CDR3 has 14 amino acids. The V end was cut by 1 base, the J end by 3 bases, with 9 bases between. CDR3 residues: CASSLGSSYTEAFF. The CDR3 region has the DNA TGTGCCAGCAGCTTAGGGTCCAGTTACACTGAAGCTTTCTTT.

This chain links TRBV28 with TRBJ2-7; no definite D call. The CDR3 is 13 amino acids. The V gene lost 6 bases and the J gene lost 2 bases, with 11 bases spanning the gap. CDR1 and CDR2 from the germline V gene are MDHEN and SYDVKM. DNA for the CDR3: TGTGCCAGCAGCCCCCCCGCTACCTACGAGCAGTACTTC. It codes for CASSPPATYEQYF.

In nucleotides, the CDR3 is TGCGCCAGCAGCTTGGACACAGGGGGCTATGGCTACACCTTC. Amino acid sequence: CASSLDTGGYGYTF. J is TRBJ1-2 and V is TRBV5-1, with TRBD1 matching over 8 bases. Trimming cost V 0 bases and J 4 bases; bases outside gene matches: 2. The length of the CDR3 is 14 residues. Germline CDR1 is SGHRS and CDR2 is YFSETQ. Supplemented by reference TRBV5-1 and TRBJ1-2, the full variable domain reads KAGVTQTPRYLIKTRGQQVTLSCSPISGHRSVSWYQQTPGQGLQFLFEYFSETQRNKGNFPGRFSGRQFSNSRSEMNVSTLELGDSALYLCASSLDTGGYGYTFGSGTRLTVV.

V and J are TRBV30 and TRBJ2-3; D ambiguous. The CDR3 is 13 residues long. Trimming removed 0 bases from V and 6 bases from J, with 10 bases in between. The V gene's germline CDR1 is GTSNPN and CDR2 SVGIG (reference sequence). The CDR3 DNA follows: TGTGCCTGGAGTGTACCGCAGTGGGATACGCAGTATTTT. Protein product: CAWSVPQWDTQYF.

This clone has only a few counts. The CDR3 coding sequence is TGTGCCAGCAGCTTGTCTGGGTCTTGGTCTAGAATTTACGAGCAGTACTTC. Its translation is CASSLSGSWSRIYEQYF. V gene TRBV5-6 combines with J gene TRBJ2-7; D gene ambiguous. Germline V gene data show CDR1 as SGHDT and CDR2 as YYEEEE. The CDR3 contains 17 residues. V was cut by 1 base and J by 4 bases, with 21 bases left in between.